The text below deals with one T cell receptor beta chain. Authors' methods: By means of reference gene primer amplification, nucleated cell counts were estimated. Using immunoSEQ multiplex PCR, the repertoire was profiled, and TCRdb retains in-frame clones only, with some absent. V and J calls and clone size are copied from that table; D and trimming were computed from the DNA. The sample lists 300,000 or so clones; 80% to 90% were seen once. This sample was included in a study of blood T cell repertoires in COVID-19. Study-wide background: Specimens from acute and convalescent COVID-19 originated in the United States, Italy and Spain. The cDNA or gDNA used as material had been derived from T cells, B-cell-depleted T cells, or PBMCs.

There are 17 residues in the CDR3. After removal of 0 bases from V and 8 bases from J, the junction contained 11 bases not matched to a gene. The germline V gene encodes CDR1 LGHNA and CDR2 YNFKEQ. The genes are TRBV4-2 and TRBJ1-4; TRBD1 matches 8 bases. The sequencing input was peripheral blood. The TCR comes from a woman aged 50 to 60 with acute or convalescent COVID-19. CDR3 DNA: TGTGCCAGCAGCCAAGAAGTGTTAACAGGGGGGCGGGAAAAACTGTTTTTT. This encodes CASSQEVLTGGREKLFF.